This is a list of T cell receptor beta chains from one sample in a study of shared clonotypes between healthy human individuals. Sequencing used immunoSEQ multiplex PCR; TCRdb keeps in-frame clones, though not all of them. Of about 2.4 million clones in the sample, 90% to 95% are singletons; the top ten hold 0.35% to 0.45%. Specimen: naive CD4+ T cells from PBMCs. The source is a young man in good health. Some clones in this sample may be carry-over from other donors' samples. CDR3s include the opening cysteine and the closing phenylalanine or tryptophan. Size tells how often a clone was seen (once, few, many) or the class of an expanded clone, and some rows leave it out.

NA	TRBV10-3	TRBJ1-2	CAIAGGQDYGYTF
NA	TRBV28	TRBJ1-5	CASSSPGAVTSGNQPQHF
NA	TRBV28	TRBJ1-1	CAISAITEAFF
NA	TRBV6-5	TRBJ1-6	CASSAPTGLYSPLHF
once	TRBV2	TRBJ2-2	CARTRDGELFF
NA	TRBV11-3	TRBJ2-3	CASRLEGTSGCSTDTQYF
NA	TRBV28	TRBJ1-2	CASRTGNYGYTF
NA	TRBV18	TRBJ2-7	CASSPSPPAGGGEQYF
NA	TRBV5-1	TRBJ1-3	CASSLGQWSSGNTIYF
NA	TRBV5-1	TRBJ2-2	CASSLAPGIGSNTGELFF
NA	TRBV5-8	TRBJ1-1	CASSLGQGPTEAFF
NA	TRBV5-6	TRBJ1-2	CASSSLSGTGSGYGYTF
NA	TRBV28	TRBJ1-4	CASSFGATNEKLFF
NA	TRBV11-1	TRBJ2-7	CASSRTALYEQYF
once	TRBV4-2	TRBJ1-5	CASSQRLEGNQPQHF
NA	TRBV6-5	TRBJ1-1	CASRPGPVNTEAFF
NA	TRBV30	TRBJ1-1	CAWSGRQYMNTEAFF
NA	TRBV25-1	TRBJ2-3	CASTYSQDTQYF
NA	TRBV7-2	TRBJ2-4	CASSLLGRNIQYF
NA	TRBV28	TRBJ2-6	CASGTAQNVLTF